This T cell receptor (beta chain) emerged from a study of blood T cells in healthy people across ages. In this sample, this clonotype turned up a few times. Each donor gave ten milliliters of peripheral blood. Alongside a J-beta primer mix, a sample-barcoded 5' primer served in a second PCR lasting roughly 6 to 11 cycles. TCRdb recomputed calls from the 5' RACE reads with MiXCR, one row per CDR3 protein. The sample comprises around 1.5 million distinct CDR3 sequences, around 36% of which are singletons, and roughly 12% rests with the top ten. V lost 0 bases and J 2 bases, leaving 10 bases between the germline ends. CDR1 is KGHDR and CDR2 is SFDVKD in the germline V gene. This CDR3 region has 16 residues.

V and J are TRBV24-1 and TRBJ2-1; tentative D call: TRBD2 (5 bases). The sequence was collected from a woman in her twenties or thirties in good health. The specimen was blood. CDR3 bases: TGTGCCACCAGTGATTTGCGGGGTGGAGCCTACAATGAGCAGTTCTTC. Amino acids: CATSDLRGGAYNEQFF.